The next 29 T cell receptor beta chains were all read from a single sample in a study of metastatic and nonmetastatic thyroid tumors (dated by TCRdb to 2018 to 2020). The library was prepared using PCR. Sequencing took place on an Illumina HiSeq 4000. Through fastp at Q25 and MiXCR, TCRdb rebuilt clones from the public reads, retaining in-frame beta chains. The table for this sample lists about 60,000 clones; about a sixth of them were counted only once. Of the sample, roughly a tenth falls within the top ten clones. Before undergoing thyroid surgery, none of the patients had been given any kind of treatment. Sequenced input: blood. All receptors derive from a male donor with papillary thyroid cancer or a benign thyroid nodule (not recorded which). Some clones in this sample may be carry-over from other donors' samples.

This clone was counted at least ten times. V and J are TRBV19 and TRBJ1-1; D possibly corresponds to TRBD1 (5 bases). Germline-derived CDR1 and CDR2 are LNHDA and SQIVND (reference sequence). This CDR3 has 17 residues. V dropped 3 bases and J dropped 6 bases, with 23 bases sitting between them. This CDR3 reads CASSIFQGGSPRPEAFF. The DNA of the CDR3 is TGTGCCAGTAGTATTTTTCAGGGTGGGTCCCCGAGGCCTGAAGCTTTCTTT.

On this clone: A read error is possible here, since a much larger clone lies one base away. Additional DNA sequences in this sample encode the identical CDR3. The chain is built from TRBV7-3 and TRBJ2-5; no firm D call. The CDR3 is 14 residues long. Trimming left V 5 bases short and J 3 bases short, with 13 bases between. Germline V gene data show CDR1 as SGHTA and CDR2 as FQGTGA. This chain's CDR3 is CASSPTGAEETQYF. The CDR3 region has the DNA TGTGCCAGCAGCCCGACCGGTGCCGAAGAGACCCAGTACTTC.

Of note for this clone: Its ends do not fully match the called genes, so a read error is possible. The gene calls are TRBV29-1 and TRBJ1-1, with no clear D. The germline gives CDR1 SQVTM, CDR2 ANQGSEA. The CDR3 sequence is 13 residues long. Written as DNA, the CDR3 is TGCAGCGTTGCTGGGATAATGAACACTGAAGCTTCCTTT. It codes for CSVAGIMNTEASF.

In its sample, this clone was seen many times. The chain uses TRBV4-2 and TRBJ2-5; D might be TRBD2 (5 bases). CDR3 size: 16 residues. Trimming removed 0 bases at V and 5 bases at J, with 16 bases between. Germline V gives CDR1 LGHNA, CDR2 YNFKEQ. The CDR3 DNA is TGTGCCAGCAGCCAAGAAGTCCCCGGGGTAGGGGAGACCCAGTACTTC. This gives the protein CASSQEVPGVGETQYF.

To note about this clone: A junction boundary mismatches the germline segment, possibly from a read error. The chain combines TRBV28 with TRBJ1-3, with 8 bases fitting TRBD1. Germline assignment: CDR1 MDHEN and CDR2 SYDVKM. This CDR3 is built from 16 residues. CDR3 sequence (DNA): TGTGCCAGCATACCCGACAGGGGAGGTTCTGTAAACACCATATATTTT. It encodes CASIPDRGGSVNTIYF. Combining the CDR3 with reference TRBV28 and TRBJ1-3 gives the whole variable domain DVKVTQSSRYLVKRTGEKVFLECVQDMDHENMFWYRQDPGLGLRLIYFSYDVKMKEKGDIPEGYSVSREKKERFSLILESASTNQTSMYLCASIPDRGGSVNTIYFGEGSWLTVV.

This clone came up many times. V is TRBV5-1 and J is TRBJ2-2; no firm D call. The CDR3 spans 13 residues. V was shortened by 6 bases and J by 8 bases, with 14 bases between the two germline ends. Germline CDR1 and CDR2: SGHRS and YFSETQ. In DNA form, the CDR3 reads TGCGCCAGCAAGTCCAGAGAAGATGGGGAGCTGTTTTTT. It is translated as CASKSREDGELFF.

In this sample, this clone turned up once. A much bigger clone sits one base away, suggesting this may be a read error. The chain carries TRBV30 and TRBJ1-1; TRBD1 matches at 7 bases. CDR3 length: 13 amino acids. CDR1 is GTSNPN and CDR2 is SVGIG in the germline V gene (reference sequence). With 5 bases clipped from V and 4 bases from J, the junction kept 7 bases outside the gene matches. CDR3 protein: CAWGLGGVTEAFF. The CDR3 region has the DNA TGTGCCTGGGGTTTAGGGGGCGTCACTGAAGCTTTCTTT.

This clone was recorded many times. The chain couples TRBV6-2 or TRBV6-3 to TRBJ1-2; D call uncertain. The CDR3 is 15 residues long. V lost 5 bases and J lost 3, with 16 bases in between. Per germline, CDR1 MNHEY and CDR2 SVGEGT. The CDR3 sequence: CASSHDRSHHYGYTF. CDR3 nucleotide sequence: TGTGCCAGCAGTCACGATCGGTCACACCACTATGGCTACACCTTC.

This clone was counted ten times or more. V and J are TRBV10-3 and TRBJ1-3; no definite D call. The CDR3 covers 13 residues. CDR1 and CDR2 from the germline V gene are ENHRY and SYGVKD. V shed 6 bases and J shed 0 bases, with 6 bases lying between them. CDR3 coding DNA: TGTGCCATCAGGAGCAACTCTGGAAACACCATATATTTT. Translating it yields CAIRSNSGNTIYF.

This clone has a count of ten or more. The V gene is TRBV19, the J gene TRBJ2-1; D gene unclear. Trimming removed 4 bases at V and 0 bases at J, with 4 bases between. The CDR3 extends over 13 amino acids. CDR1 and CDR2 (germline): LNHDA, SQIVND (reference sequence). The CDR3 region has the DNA TGTGCCAGTAGTAACCGCTCCTACAATGAGCAGTTCTTC. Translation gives CASSNRSYNEQFF. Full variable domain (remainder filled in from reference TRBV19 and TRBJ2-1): DGGITQSPKYLFRKEGQNVTLSCEQNLNHDAMYWYRQDPGQGLRLIYYSQIVNDFQKGDIAEGYSVSREKKESFPLTVTSAQKNPTAFYLCASSNRSYNEQFFGPGTRLTVL.

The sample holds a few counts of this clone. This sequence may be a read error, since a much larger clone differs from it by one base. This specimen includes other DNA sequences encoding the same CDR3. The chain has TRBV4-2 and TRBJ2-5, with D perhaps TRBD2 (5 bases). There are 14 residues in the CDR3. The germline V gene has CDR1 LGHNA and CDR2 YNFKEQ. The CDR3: CASSQDAREETQYF. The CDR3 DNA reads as TGTGCCAGCAGCCAAGATGCCCGGGAAGAGACTCAGTACTTC.

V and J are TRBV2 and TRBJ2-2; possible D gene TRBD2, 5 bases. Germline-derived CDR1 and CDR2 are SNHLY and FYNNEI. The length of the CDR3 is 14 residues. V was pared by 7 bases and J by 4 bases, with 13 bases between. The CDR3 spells CASTGYLSTGELFF. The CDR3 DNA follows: TGTGCCAGCACGGGGTACCTTAGCACCGGGGAGCTGTTTTTT.

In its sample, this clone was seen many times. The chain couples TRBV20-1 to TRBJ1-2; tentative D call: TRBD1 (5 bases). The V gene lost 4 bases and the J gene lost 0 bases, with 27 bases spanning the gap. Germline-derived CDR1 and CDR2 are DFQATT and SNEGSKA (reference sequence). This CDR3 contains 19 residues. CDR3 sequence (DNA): TGCAGTGCTACTCAATCAGGACGCTTTGACCGGGGCACTAACTATGGCTACACCTTC. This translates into CSATQSGRFDRGTNYGYTF.

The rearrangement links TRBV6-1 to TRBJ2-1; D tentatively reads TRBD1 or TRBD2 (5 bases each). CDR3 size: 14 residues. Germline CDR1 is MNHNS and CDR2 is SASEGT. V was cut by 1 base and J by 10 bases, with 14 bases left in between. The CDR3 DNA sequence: TGTGCCAGCAGTGAAGGAGGGGAATTTAGGGAGCAGTTCTTC. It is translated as CASSEGGEFREQFF.

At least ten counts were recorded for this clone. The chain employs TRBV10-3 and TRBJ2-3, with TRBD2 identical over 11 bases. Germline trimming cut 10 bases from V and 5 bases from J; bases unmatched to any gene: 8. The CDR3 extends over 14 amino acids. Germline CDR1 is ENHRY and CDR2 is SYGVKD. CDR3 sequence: CATDTSGSRDTQYF. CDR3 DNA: TGTGCCACCGATACTAGCGGGAGTAGAGATACGCAGTATTTT.

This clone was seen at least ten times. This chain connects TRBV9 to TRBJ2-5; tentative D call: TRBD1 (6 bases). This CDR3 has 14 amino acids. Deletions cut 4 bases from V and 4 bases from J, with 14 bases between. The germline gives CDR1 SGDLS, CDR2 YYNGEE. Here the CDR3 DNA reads TGTGCCAGCAGCCCCGAGGGGGATGGAGAGACCCAGTACTTC. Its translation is CASSPEGDGETQYF.

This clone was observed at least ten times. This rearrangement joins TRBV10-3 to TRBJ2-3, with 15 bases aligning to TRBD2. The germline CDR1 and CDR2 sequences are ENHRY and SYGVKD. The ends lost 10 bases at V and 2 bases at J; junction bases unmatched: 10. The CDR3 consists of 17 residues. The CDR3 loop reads CASAGTSGRRNTDTQYF. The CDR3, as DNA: TGTGCCAGCGCGGGGACTAGCGGGAGGAGGAACACAGATACGCAGTATTTT.

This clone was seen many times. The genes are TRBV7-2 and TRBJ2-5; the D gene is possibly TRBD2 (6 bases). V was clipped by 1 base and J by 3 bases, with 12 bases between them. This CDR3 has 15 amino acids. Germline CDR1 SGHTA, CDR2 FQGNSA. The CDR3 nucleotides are TGTGCCAGCAGCTTAGGGGGGACTGGGAAAGAGACCCAGTACTTC. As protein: CASSLGGTGKETQYF.

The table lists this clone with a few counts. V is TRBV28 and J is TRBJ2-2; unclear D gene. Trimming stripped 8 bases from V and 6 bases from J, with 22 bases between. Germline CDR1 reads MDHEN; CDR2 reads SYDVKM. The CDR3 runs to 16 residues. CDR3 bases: TGTGCCAGCCGCTTGTCGGCGTACGGGCTTGCCGGGGAGCTGTTTTTT. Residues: CASRLSAYGLAGELFF.

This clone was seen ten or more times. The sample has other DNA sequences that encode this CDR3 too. The CDR3 protein is CASSDSSPSGGATDTQYF. CDR3 bases: TGTGCCAGCAGTGACTCGAGTCCTAGCGGGGGGGCCACAGATACGCAGTATTTT. The rearrangement links TRBV6-4 to TRBJ2-3; 12 bases line up with TRBD2. CDR1 is MRHNA and CDR2 is SNTAGT in the germline V gene. This CDR3 is 18 amino acids long. The V gene end was trimmed by 0 bases and the J gene end by 2 bases; junction bases not matched to a gene: 6.

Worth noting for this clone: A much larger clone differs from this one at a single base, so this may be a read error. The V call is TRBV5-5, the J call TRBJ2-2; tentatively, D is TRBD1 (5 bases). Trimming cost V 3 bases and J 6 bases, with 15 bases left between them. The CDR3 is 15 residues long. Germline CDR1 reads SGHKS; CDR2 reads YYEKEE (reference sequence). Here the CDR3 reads CASSSTGVGPGELFF. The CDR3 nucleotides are TGTGCCAGCAGCTCAACAGGCGTGGGCCCCGGGGAGCTGTTTTTT. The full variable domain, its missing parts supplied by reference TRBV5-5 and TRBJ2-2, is DAGVTQSPTHLIKTRGQQVTLRCSPISGHKSVSWYQQVLGQGPQFIFQYYEKEERGRGNFPDRFSARQFPNYSSELNVNALLLGDSALYLCASSSTGVGPGELFFGEGSRLTVL.

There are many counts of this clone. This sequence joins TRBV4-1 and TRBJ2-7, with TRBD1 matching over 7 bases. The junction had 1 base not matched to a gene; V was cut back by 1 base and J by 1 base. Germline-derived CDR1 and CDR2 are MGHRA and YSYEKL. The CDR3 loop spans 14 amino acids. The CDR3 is CASSQAGQSYEQYF. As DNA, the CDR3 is TGCGCCAGCAGCCAAGCGGGACAGTCCTACGAGCAGTACTTC.

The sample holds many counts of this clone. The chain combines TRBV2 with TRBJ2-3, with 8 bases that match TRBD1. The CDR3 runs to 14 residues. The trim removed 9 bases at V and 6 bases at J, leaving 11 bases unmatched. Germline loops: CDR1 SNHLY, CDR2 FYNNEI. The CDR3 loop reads CARATGAFDDTQYF. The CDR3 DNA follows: TGTGCCAGGGCGACAGGGGCCTTCGACGATACGCAGTATTTT. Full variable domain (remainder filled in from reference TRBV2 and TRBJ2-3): EPEVTQTPSHQVTQMGQEVILRCVPISNHLYFYWYRQILGQKVEFLVSFYNNEISEKSEIFDDQFSVERPDGSNFTLKIRSTKLEDSAMYFCARATGAFDDTQYFGPGTRLTVL.

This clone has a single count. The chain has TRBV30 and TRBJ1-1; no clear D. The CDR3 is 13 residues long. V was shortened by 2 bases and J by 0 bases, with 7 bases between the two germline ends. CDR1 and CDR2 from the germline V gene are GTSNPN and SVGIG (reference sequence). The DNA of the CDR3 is TGTGCCTGGAGTTTGGAGATGAACACTGAAGCTTTCTTT. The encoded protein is CAWSLEMNTEAFF.

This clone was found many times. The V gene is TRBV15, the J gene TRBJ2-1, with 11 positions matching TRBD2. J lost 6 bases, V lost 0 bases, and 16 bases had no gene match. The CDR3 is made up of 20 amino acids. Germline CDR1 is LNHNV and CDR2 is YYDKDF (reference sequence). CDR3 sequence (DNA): TGTGCCACCAGCAGAGATCAAGCGACGACTAGCGGGACCAGGGGCAATGAGCAGTTCTTC. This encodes CATSRDQATTSGTRGNEQFF. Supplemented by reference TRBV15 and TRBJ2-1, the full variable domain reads DAMVIQNPRYQVTQFGKPVTLSCSQTLNHNVMYWYQQKSSQAPKLLFHYYDKDFNNEADTPDNFQSRRPNTSFCFLDIRSPGLGDTAMYLCATSRDQATTSGTRGNEQFFGPGTRLTVL.

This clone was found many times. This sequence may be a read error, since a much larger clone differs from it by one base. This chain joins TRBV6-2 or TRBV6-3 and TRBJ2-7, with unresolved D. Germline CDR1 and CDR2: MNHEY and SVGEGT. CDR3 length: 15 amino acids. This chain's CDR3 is CASSYGRLGSDEQYV. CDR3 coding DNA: TGTGCCAGCAGTTACGGTCGGTTGGGCTCCGACGAGCAGTACGTC.

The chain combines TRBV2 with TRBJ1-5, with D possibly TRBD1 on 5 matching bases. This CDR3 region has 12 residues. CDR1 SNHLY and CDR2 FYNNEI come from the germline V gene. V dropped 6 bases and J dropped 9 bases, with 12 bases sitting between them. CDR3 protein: CASSSGLVPQHF. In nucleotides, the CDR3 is TGTGCCAGCAGCTCGGGGCTGGTGCCCCAGCATTTT.

As DNA, the CDR3 is TGCAGCGTTCTAGGATCGGGGCGCACGTATGACTATGGCTACACCTTC. Translating it yields CSVLGSGRTYDYGYTF. The gene calls are TRBV29-1 and TRBJ1-2, with TRBD1 as a possible D gene (5 bases). V was trimmed by 5 bases and J by 3 bases, leaving 22 bases between them. This CDR3 comprises 16 residues. The germline gives CDR1 SQVTM, CDR2 ANQGSEA.

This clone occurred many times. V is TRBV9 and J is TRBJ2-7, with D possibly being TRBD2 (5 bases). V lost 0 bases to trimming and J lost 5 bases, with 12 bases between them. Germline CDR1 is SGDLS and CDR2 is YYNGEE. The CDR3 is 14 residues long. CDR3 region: CASSVGDSAHEQYF. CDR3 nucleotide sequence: TGTGCCAGCAGCGTAGGGGATAGCGCCCACGAGCAGTACTTC.